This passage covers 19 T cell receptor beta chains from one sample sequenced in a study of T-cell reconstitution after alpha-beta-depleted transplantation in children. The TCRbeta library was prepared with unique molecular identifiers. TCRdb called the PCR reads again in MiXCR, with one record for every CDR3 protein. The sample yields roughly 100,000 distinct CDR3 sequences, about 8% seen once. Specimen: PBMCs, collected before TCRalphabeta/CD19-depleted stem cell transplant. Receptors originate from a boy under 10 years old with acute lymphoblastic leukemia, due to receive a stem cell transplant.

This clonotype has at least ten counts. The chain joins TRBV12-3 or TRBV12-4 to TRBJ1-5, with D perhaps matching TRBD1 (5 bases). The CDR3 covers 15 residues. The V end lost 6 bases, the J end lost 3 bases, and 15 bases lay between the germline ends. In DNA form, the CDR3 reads TGTGCCAGCAGAGCCGGAGGGGCCGACAATCAGCCCCAGCATTTT. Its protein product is CASRAGGADNQPQHF.

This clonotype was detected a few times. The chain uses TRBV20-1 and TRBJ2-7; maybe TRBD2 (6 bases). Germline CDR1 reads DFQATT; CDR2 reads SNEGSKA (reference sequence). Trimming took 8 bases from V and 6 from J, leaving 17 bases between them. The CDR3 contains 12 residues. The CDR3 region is CSPSGDFAEQYF. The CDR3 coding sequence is TGCAGTCCCTCGGGGGACTTCGCCGAGCAGTACTTC.

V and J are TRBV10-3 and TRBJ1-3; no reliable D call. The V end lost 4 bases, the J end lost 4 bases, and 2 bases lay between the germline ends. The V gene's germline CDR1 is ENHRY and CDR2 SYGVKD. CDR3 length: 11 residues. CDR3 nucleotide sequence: TGTGCCATCAGTGCCGGAAACACCATATATTTT. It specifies CAISAGNTIYF.

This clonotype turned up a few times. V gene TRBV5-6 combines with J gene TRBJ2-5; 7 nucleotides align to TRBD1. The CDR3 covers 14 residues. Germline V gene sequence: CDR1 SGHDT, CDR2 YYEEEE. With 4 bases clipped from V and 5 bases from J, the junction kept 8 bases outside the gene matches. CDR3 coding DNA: TGTGCCAGCAGCATCCGACAGGGTTGGGAGACCCAGTACTTC. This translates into CASSIRQGWETQYF. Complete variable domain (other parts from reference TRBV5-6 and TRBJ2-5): DAGVTQSPTHLIKTRGQQVTLRCSPKSGHDTVSWYQQALGQGPQFIFQYYEEEERQRGNFPDRFSGHQFPNYSSELNVNALLLGDSALYLCASSIRQGWETQYFGPGTRLLVL.

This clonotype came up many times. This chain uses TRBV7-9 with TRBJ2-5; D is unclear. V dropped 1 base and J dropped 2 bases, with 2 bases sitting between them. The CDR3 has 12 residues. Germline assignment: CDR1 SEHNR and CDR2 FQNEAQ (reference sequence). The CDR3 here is CASSLEQETQYF. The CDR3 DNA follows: TGTGCCAGCAGCTTAGAACAAGAGACCCAGTACTTC.

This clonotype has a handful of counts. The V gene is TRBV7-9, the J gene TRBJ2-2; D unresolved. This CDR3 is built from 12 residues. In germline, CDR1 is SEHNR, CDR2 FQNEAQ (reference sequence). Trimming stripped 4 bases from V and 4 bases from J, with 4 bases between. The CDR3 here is CASSYTTGELFF. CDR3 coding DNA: TGTGCCAGCAGCTACACCACCGGGGAGCTGTTTTTT.

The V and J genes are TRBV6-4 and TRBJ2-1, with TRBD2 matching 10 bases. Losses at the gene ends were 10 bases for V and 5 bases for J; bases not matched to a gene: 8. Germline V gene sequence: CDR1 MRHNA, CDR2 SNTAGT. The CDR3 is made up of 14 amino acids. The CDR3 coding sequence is TGTGCCACTTCTCTAGCGGGGGCCAACAATGAGCAGTTCTTC. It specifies CATSLAGANNEQFF.

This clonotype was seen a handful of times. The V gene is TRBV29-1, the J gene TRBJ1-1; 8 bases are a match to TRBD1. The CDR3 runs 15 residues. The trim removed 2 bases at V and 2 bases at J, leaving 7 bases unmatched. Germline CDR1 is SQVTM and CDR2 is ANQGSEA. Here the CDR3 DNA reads TGCAGCGTTGAAACACGGGACAGGCTTAACACTGAAGCTTTCTTT. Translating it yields CSVETRDRLNTEAFF. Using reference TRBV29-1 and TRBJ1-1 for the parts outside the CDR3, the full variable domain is SAVISQKPSRDICQRGTSLTIQCQVDSQVTMMFWYRQQPGQSLTLIATANQGSEATYESGFVIDKFPISRPNLTFSTLTVSNMSPEDSSIYLCSVETRDRLNTEAFFGQGTRLTVV.

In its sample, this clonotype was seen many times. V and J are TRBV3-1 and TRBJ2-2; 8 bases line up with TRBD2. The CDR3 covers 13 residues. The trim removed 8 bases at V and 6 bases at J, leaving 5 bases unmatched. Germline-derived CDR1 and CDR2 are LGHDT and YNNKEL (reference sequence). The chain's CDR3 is CASDREGSGELFF. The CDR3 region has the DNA TGTGCCAGCGATCGGGAGGGTTCCGGGGAGCTGTTTTTT.

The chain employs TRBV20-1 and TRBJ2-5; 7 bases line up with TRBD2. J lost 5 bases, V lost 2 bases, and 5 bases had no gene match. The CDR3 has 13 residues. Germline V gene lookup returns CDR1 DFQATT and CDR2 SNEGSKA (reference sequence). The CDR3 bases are TGCAGTGCTAGATGGGCGGGGGTTGAGACCCAGTACTTC. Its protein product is CSARWAGVETQYF.

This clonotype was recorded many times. The CDR3 sequence: CASSFQEGEQYF. Written as DNA, the CDR3 is TGTGCCAGCAGCTTTCAGGAGGGCGAGCAGTACTTC. V usage is TRBV5-6 and J usage is TRBJ2-7; maybe TRBD2 (6 bases). V was cut by 2 bases and J by 6 bases, with 9 bases left in between. The length of the CDR3 is 12 residues. CDR1 is SGHDT, CDR2 YYEEEE, per germline. Supplemented by reference TRBV5-6 and TRBJ2-7, the full variable domain reads DAGVTQSPTHLIKTRGQQVTLRCSPKSGHDTVSWYQQALGQGPQFIFQYYEEEERQRGNFPDRFSGHQFPNYSSELNVNALLLGDSALYLCASSFQEGEQYFGPGTRLTVT.

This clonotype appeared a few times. The CDR3 DNA reads TGCAGTGCTAGAGATTTGGCGGGGGGGTACACAGATACGCAGTATTTT. Protein sequence: CSARDLAGGYTDTQYF. The rearrangement joins TRBV20-1 to TRBJ2-3; 9 bases match TRBD2. Germline values: CDR1 DFQATT, CDR2 SNEGSKA (reference sequence). The CDR3 spans 16 residues. V gave up 0 bases and J gave up 2 bases; unmatched junction bases: 6.

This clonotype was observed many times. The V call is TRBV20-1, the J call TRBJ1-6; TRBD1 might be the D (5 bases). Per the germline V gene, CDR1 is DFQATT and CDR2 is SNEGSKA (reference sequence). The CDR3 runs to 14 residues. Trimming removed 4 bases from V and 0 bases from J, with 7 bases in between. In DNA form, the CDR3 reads TGCAGTGCTAAGGGGAGCTCCTATAATTCACCCCTCCACTTT. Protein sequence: CSAKGSSYNSPLHF.

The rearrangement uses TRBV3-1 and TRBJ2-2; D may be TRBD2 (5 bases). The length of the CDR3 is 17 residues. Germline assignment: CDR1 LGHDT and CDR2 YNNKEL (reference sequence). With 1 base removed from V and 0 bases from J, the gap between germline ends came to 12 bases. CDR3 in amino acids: CASSQGLAAANTGELFF. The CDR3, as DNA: TGTGCCAGCAGCCAAGGGCTAGCCGCTGCGAACACCGGGGAGCTGTTTTTT.

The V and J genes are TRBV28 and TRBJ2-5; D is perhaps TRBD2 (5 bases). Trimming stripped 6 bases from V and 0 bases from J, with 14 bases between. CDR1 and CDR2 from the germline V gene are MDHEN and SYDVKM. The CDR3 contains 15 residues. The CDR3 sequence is CASSPGKRYQETQYF. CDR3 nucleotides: TGTGCCAGCAGCCCGGGCAAGCGGTACCAAGAGACCCAGTACTTC.

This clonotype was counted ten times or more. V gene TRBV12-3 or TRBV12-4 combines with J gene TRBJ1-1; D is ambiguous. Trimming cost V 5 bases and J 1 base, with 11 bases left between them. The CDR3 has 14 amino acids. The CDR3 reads CASSHRHSNTEAFF. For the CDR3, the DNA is TGTGCCAGCAGTCATAGACACTCGAACACTGAAGCTTTCTTT.

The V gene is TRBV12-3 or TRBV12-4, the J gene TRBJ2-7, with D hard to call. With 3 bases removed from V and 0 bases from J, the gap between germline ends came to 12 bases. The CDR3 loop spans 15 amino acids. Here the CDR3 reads CASSFTGIISYEQYF. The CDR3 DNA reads TGTGCCAGCAGTTTCACGGGCATAATCTCCTACGAGCAGTACTTC.

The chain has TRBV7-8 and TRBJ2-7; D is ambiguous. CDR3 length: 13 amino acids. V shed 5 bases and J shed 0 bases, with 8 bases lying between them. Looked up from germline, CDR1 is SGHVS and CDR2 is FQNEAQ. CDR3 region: CASSRTNSYEQYF. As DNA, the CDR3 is TGTGCCAGCAGCCGGACCAACTCCTACGAGCAGTACTTC. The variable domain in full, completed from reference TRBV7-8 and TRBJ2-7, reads GAGVSQSPRYKVAKRGQDVALRCDPISGHVSLFWYQQALGQGPEFLTYFQNEAQLDKSGLPSDRFFAERPEGSVSTLKIQRTQQEDSAVYLCASSRTNSYEQYFGPGTRLTVT.

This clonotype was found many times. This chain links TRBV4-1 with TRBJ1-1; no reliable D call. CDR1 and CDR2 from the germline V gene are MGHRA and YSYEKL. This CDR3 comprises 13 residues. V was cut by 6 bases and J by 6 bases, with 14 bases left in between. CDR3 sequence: CASSLWRDAEAFF. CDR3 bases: TGCGCCAGCAGTCTATGGAGAGACGCTGAAGCTTTCTTT.